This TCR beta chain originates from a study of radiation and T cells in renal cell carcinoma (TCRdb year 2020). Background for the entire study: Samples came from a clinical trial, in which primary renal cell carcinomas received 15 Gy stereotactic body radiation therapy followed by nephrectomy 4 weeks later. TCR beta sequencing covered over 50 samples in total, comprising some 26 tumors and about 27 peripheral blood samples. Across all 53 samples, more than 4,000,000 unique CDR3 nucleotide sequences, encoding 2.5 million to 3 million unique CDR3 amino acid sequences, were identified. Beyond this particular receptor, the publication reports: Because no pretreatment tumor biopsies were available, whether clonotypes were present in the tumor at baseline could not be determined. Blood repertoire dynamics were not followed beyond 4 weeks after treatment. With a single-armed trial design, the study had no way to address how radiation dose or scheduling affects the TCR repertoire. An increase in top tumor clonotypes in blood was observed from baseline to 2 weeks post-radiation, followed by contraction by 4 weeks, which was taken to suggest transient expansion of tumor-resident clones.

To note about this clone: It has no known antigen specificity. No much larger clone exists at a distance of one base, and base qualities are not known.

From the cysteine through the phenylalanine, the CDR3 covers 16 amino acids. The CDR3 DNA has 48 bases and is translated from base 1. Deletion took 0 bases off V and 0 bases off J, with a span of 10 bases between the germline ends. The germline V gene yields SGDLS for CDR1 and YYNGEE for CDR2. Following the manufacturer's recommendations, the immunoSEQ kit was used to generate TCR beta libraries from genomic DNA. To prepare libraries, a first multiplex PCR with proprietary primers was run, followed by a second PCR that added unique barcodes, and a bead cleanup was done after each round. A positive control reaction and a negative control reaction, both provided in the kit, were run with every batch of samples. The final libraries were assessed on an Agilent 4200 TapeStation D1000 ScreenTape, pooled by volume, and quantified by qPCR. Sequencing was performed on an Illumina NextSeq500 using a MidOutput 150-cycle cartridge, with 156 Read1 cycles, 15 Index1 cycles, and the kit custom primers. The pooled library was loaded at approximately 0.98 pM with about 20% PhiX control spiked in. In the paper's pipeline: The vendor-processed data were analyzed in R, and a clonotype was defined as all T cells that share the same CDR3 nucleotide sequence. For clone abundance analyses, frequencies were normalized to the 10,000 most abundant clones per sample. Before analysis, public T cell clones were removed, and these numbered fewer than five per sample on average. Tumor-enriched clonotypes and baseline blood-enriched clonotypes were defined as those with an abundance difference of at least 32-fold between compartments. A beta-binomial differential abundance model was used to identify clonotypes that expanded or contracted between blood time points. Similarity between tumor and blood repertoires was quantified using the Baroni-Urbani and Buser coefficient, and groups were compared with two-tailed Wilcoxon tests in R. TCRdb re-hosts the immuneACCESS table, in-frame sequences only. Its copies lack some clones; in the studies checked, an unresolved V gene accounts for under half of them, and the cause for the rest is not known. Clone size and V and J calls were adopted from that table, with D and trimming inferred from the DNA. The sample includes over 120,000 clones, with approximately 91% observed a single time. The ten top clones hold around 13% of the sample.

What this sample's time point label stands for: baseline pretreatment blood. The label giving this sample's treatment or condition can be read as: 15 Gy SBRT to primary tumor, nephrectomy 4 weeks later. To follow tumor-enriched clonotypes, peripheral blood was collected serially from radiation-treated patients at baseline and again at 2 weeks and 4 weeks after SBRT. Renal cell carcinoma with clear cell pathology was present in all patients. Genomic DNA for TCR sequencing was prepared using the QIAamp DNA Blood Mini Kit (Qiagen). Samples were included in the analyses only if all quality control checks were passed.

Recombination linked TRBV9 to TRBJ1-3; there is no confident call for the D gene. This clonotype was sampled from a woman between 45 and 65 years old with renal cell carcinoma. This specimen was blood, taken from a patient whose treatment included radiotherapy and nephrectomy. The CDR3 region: CASSVEVVNSGNTIYF. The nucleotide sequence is TGTGCCAGCAGCGTAGAGGTAGTGAACTCTGGAAACACCATATATTTT.